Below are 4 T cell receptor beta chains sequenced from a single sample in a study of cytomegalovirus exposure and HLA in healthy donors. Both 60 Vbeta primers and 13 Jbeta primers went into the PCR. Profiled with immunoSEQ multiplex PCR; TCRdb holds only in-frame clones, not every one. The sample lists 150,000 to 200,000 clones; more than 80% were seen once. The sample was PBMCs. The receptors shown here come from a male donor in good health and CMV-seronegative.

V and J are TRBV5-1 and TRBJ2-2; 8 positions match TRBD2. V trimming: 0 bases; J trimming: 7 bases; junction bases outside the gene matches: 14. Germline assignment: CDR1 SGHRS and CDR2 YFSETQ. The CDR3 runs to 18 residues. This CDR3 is CASSLDRVGRAVVGELFF. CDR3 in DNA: TGCGCCAGCAGCTTGGATCGAGTCGGGAGGGCGGTTGTCGGGGAGCTGTTTTTT. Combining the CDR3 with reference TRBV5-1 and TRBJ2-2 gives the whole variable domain KAGVTQTPRYLIKTRGQQVTLSCSPISGHRSVSWYQQTPGQGLQFLFEYFSETQRNKGNFPGRFSGRQFSNSRSEMNVSTLELGDSALYLCASSLDRVGRAVVGELFFGEGSRLTVL.

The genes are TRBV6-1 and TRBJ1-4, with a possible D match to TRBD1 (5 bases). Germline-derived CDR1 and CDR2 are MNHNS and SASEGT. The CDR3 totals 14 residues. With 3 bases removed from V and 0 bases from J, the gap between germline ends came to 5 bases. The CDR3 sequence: CASSETATNEKLFF. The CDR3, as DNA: TGTGCCAGCAGTGAGACAGCAACTAATGAAAAACTGTTTTTT.

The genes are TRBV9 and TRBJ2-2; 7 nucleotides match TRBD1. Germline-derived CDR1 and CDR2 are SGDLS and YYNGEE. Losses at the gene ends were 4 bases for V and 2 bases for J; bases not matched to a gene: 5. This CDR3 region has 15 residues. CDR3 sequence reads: CASSIRQGNTGELFF. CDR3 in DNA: TGTGCCAGCAGCATCCGACAGGGAAACACCGGGGAGCTGTTTTTT.

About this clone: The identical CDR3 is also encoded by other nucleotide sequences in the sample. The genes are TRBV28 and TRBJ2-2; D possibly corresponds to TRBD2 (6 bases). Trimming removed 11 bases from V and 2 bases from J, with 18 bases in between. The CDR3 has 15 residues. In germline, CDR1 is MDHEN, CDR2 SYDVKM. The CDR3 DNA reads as TGTGCCCTCGGAGGGCAAACCATTAACACCGGGGAGCTGTTTTTT. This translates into CALGGQTINTGELFF.